Below, 23 T cell receptor beta chains from the same sample are listed, as sequenced in a study of Ad26.COV2.S vaccination and SARS-CoV-2 variants (dated by TCRdb to the early 2020s). Library method: the immunoSEQ multiplex PCR assay. TCRdb holds this immuneACCESS table with in-frame rearrangements only. Some clones are missing; in checked studies, unresolved V genes explain under half, and the rest has no known cause. The table for this sample lists nearly 400,000 clones; 89% of them were counted only once. Together, the top ten hold 1.9% of the sample. According to the study, the label for this sample's treatment or condition signals: approximately 18 received Ad26.COV2.S at low or high dose, single or two shots; about five received placebo; per-sample allocation not given. Repertoires of vaccine and placebo recipients were sequenced from samples taken on day 63 after the first injection. The input for sequencing was peripheral blood, taken in a trial of Ad26.COV2.S vaccine versus placebo. The receptors come from a person aged 18 to 65 who received the Ad26.COV2.S COVID-19 vaccine or a placebo.

V is TRBV4-1 and J is TRBJ2-7; 11 bases line up with TRBD1. This CDR3 has 19 amino acids. J lost 2 bases, V lost 1 base, and 13 bases had no gene match. Per the germline V gene, CDR1 is MGHRA and CDR2 is YSYEKL. The CDR3 reads CASSQGWDRGIDSAYEQYF. In nucleotides, the CDR3 is TGCGCCAGCAGCCAAGGATGGGACAGGGGGATCGATAGTGCCTACGAGCAGTACTTC.

The chain couples TRBV4-1 to TRBJ1-2, with TRBD1 matching over 9 bases. With V trimmed by 0 bases and J by 1 base, 6 bases remained unmatched. The CDR3 is 17 amino acids. Germline assignment: CDR1 MGHRA and CDR2 YSYEKL. The CDR3 here is CASSQDWEGQGNYGYTF. For the CDR3, the DNA is TGCGCCAGCAGCCAAGATTGGGAGGGACAGGGTAACTATGGCTACACCTTC.

The chain joins TRBV19 to TRBJ2-5; perhaps TRBD1 as D (7 bases). Deletions cut 6 bases from V and 5 bases from J, with 22 bases between. From germline, CDR1 is LNHDA and CDR2 SQIVND (reference sequence). This CDR3 has 16 amino acids. The CDR3 reads CASSPGAGGSLETQYF. The CDR3 DNA sequence: TGTGCCAGTAGCCCTGGGGCAGGGGGGAGCTTGGAGACCCAGTACTTC.

V usage is TRBV7-2 and J usage is TRBJ2-7; TRBD2 agrees at 10 bases. J gave up 5 bases and V 3 bases, and 4 bases lay outside the gene matches. Germline loops: CDR1 SGHTA, CDR2 FQGNSA. The CDR3 length is 14 residues. This CDR3 reads CASSFSGRDHEQYF. The CDR3 coding sequence is TGTGCCAGCAGCTTCAGCGGGAGGGACCACGAGCAGTACTTC. The whole variable domain, remainder taken from reference TRBV7-2 and TRBJ2-7, is GAGVSQSPSNKVTEKGKDVELRCDPISGHTALYWYRQSLGQGLEFLIYFQGNSAPDKSGLPSDRFSAERTGGSVSTLTIQRTQQEDSAVYLCASSFSGRDHEQYFGPGTRLTVT.

V and J are TRBV5-1 and TRBJ1-2, with D hard to call. The CDR3 covers 13 residues. Germline lookup yields CDR1 SGHRS and CDR2 YFSETQ. Trimming pared 1 base from V and 2 bases from J, leaving 6 bases between. Here the CDR3 reads CASSLTSNYGYTF. For the CDR3, the DNA is TGCGCCAGCAGCTTGACCTCCAACTATGGCTACACCTTC.

V gene TRBV27 combines with J gene TRBJ2-3, with a weak D call TRBD2 (7 bases). The CDR3 loop spans 15 amino acids. Trimming stripped 6 bases from V and 3 bases from J, with 16 bases between. Germline V lookup: CDR1 MNHEY, CDR2 SMNVEV (reference sequence). CDR3 DNA sequence: TGTGCCAGCAGCCCTATCCGGGGGGCTACAGATACGCAGTATTTT. Its translation is CASSPIRGATDTQYF.

The chain is built from TRBV30 and TRBJ1-2; the match to TRBD1 covers 11 bases. The CDR3 is made up of 15 amino acids. The germline V gene encodes CDR1 GTSNPN and CDR2 SVGIG (reference sequence). J gave up 8 bases and V 2 bases, and 10 bases lay outside the gene matches. The CDR3 region has the DNA TGTGCCTGGAGTCGTACTGGGACAGGGGGTGGCGGCTACACCTTC. This codes for CAWSRTGTGGGGYTF.

The CDR3 loop reads CASSGNTDTQYF. The CDR3 DNA is TGTGCCAGCAGCGGGAACACAGATACGCAGTATTTT. The chain joins TRBV11-3 to TRBJ2-3; D remains ambiguous. The CDR3 totals 12 residues. Germline V lookup: CDR1 SGHNT, CDR2 YENEEA. V was cut by 5 bases and J by 2 bases, with 5 bases left in between.

The chain joins TRBV18 to TRBJ2-5, with a possible D match to TRBD2 (5 bases). Germline assignment: CDR1 KGHSH and CDR2 LQKENI. The V gene lost 1 base and the J gene lost 3 bases, with 15 bases spanning the gap. The CDR3 extends over 16 amino acids. This CDR3 reads CASSPQRTDGKETQYF. CDR3 coding DNA: TGTGCCAGCTCACCACAACGGACGGACGGGAAAGAGACCCAGTACTTC. Combining the CDR3 with reference TRBV18 and TRBJ2-5 gives the whole variable domain NAGVMQNPRHLVRRRGQEARLRCSPMKGHSHVYWYRQLPEEGLKFMVYLQKENIIDESGMPKERFSAEFPKEGPSILRIQQVVRGDSAAYFCASSPQRTDGKETQYFGPGTRLLVL.

The CDR3 loop is CASSLSGFTQYF. The CDR3 nucleotides are TGTGCCAGCAGTTTATCGGGCTTTACGCAGTATTTT. The chain uses TRBV27 and TRBJ2-3, with D unresolved. The germline V and J ends were trimmed by 0 bases and 8 bases, with 6 bases remaining between them. The CDR3 is made up of 12 amino acids. The V gene's germline CDR1 is MNHEY and CDR2 SMNVEV (reference sequence).

This clone has just a few counts. The J gene is TRBJ1-1, the V gene TRBV12-3 or TRBV12-4; D uncertain. Deletions cut 9 bases from V and 1 base from J, with 9 bases between. This CDR3 has 12 residues. In DNA, the CDR3 is TGTGCCAGTAGAGAGGGGAACACTGAAGCTTTCTTT. It specifies CASREGNTEAFF.

V is TRBV2 and J is TRBJ1-5, with a weak D call TRBD1 (6 bases). Per germline, CDR1 SNHLY and CDR2 FYNNEI. V dropped 6 bases and J dropped 4 bases, with 13 bases sitting between them. This CDR3 has 14 amino acids. The CDR3 DNA reads as TGTGCCAGCAGGTATAAGGACAGTAATCAGCCCCAGCATTTT. It is translated as CASRYKDSNQPQHF. The variable domain in full, with the rest retrieved from reference TRBV2 and TRBJ1-5, is EPEVTQTPSHQVTQMGQEVILRCVPISNHLYFYWYRQILGQKVEFLVSFYNNEISEKSEIFDDQFSVERPDGSNFTLKIRSTKLEDSAMYFCASRYKDSNQPQHFGDGTRLSIL.

The V gene is TRBV28, the J gene TRBJ1-5, with 8 nucleotides matching TRBD1. This CDR3 region has 14 residues. V lost 4 bases and J lost 7; bases outside the gene matches: 6. CDR1 and CDR2 from the germline V gene are MDHEN and SYDVKM. The CDR3 loop is CASSSGQEIQPQHF. Here the CDR3 DNA reads TGTGCCAGCAGTTCGGGACAGGAGATCCAGCCCCAGCATTTT.

The rearrangement joins TRBV5-1 to TRBJ2-7, with unresolved D. The CDR3 spans 14 residues. V shed 0 bases and J shed 4 bases, with 11 bases lying between them. Per the germline V gene, CDR1 is SGHRS and CDR2 is YFSETQ. As DNA, the CDR3 is TGCGCCAGCAGCTTGGAGGATTTCCGGTACGAGCAGTACTTC. Its translation is CASSLEDFRYEQYF.

This clone was recorded once. V usage is TRBV7-9 and J usage is TRBJ2-5, with 8 bases that match TRBD2. The CDR3 is 17 residues long. In germline, CDR1 is SEHNR, CDR2 FQNEAQ (reference sequence). With V trimmed by 4 bases and J by 1 base, 11 bases remained unmatched. The CDR3: CASSWEVFRGGQETQYF. The CDR3 region has the DNA TGTGCCAGCAGCTGGGAAGTTTTTCGGGGGGGCCAAGAGACCCAGTACTTC.

The V gene is TRBV5-1, the J gene TRBJ1-2; D gene uncertain. Germline V gene sequence: CDR1 SGHRS, CDR2 YFSETQ. The CDR3 contains 14 residues. Between the trimmed V and J ends, which lost 4 bases and 0 bases, there was a span of 10 bases. The CDR3 coding sequence is TGCGCCAGCAGCGGTCGGGGAGCTAACTATGGCTACACCTTC. Its translation: CASSGRGANYGYTF.

In DNA form, the CDR3 reads TGTGCCAGCAGCTACCTGGGGGGGGACACAGATACGCAGTATTTT. It specifies CASSYLGGDTDTQYF. The V call is TRBV7-2, the J call TRBJ2-3; TRBD2 aligns across 7 bases. The CDR3 loop spans 15 amino acids. Trimming removed 4 bases from V and 2 bases from J; junction bases left unmatched: 6. CDR1 and CDR2 (germline): SGHTA, FQGNSA.

V is TRBV7-3 and J is TRBJ2-3; 8 bases are a match to TRBD2. Germline CDR1 reads SGHTA; CDR2 reads FQGTGA. V was clipped by 5 bases and J by 4 bases; unmatched bases: 17. CDR3 length equals 18 residues. The CDR3 loop reads CASSLQPGLVGRADTQYF. CDR3 nucleotides: TGTGCCAGCAGCCTCCAGCCGGGACTAGTTGGGAGGGCAGATACGCAGTATTTT.

The chain carries TRBV5-1 and TRBJ2-1; 11 bases are shared with TRBD1. V lost 4 bases to trimming and J lost 4 bases; unmatched junction nucleotides: 7. Germline CDR1 reads SGHRS; CDR2 reads YFSETQ. The CDR3 totals 16 residues. The CDR3 spells CASSHVGTGGYNEQFF. The CDR3 bases are TGCGCCAGCAGCCACGTAGGGACAGGGGGTTACAATGAGCAGTTCTTC.

With regard to this clone: The junction and the germline gene differ at one end; a read error may be behind it. This chain connects TRBV2 to TRBJ2-7, with D perhaps TRBD2 (6 bases). The CDR3 is made up of 14 amino acids. Looked up from germline, CDR1 is SNHLY and CDR2 is FYNNEI. The CDR3 DNA sequence: TGTGCCAGCAGAGAAGCGGGCCTGGCCTACGAGCAGTACTTC. Amino acids: CASREAGLAYEQYF.

This sequence joins TRBV7-8 and TRBJ1-5; 9 bases are shared with TRBD1. Germline V lookup: CDR1 SGHVS, CDR2 FQNEAQ. The CDR3 sequence is 14 residues long. After removal of 3 bases from V and 4 bases from J, the junction contained 1 base not matched to a gene. Here the CDR3 reads CASSFGTGNQPQHF. DNA of the CDR3: TGTGCCAGCAGCTTCGGGACAGGGAATCAGCCCCAGCATTTT.

The chain carries TRBV5-1 and TRBJ2-1, with 9 bases aligning to TRBD1. CDR1 is SGHRS, CDR2 YFSETQ, per germline. J lost 2 bases, V lost 4 bases, and 16 bases had no gene match. The CDR3 is 19 residues long. CDR3 in amino acids: CASSGDRGSGTLTYNEQFF. CDR3 bases: TGCGCCAGCAGCGGAGACAGGGGGAGCGGGACTCTTACCTACAATGAGCAGTTCTTC.

The genes are TRBV6-2 or TRBV6-3 and TRBJ2-1; 12 bases match TRBD2. V lost 6 bases to trimming and J lost 4 bases; unmatched junction nucleotides: 4. There are 15 residues in the CDR3. Per germline, CDR1 MNHEY and CDR2 SVGEGT. Here the CDR3 reads CASSRTSGTYNEQFF. CDR3 nucleotides: TGTGCCAGCAGCCGGACTAGCGGGACTTACAATGAGCAGTTCTTC.